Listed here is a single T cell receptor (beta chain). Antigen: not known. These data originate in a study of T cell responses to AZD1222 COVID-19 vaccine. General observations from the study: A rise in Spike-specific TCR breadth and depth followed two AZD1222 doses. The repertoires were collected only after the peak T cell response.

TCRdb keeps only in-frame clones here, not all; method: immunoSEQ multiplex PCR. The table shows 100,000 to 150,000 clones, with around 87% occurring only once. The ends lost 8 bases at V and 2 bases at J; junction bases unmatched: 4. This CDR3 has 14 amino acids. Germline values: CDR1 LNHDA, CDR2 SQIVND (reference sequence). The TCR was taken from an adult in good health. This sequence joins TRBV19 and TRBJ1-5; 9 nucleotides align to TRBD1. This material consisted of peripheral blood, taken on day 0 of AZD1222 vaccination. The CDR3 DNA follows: TGTGCCAGTGGGGACAGGGCTGGCAATCAGCCCCAGCATTTT. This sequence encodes CASGDRAGNQPQHF.